This T cell receptor (beta chain) comes out of a study of OX40 agonist ivuxolimab in advanced cancers. Study information: Those enrolled were around 87% male, with a mean age of 60 years and ages from roughly 23 to 80. Having had anti-PD-1, anti-PD-L1 or anti-CTLA-4 therapy before was allowed, and about 42% had some.

Study conclusions and caveats: Partial responders treated at 0.1-3.0 mg/kg exhibited clonal expansion among the lowest measured. Nonresponders, in some cases, also had low normalized T-cell clonal expansion.

Only in-frame clones appear in the TCRdb table, and some are missing; sequencing was by immunoSEQ multiplex PCR. This sample has roughly 72,000 clones, with more than 65% found just once. CDR3 size: 18 residues. The germline V and J ends were trimmed by 4 bases and 0 bases, with 17 bases remaining between them. Germline V lookup: CDR1 SGDLS, CDR2 YYNGEE. This clone was seen more than once but under ten times. What it binds is not known. This clonotype was obtained from an adult with an advanced solid tumor such as melanoma, head and neck, liver or kidney cancer. The gene calls are TRBV9 and TRBJ2-6; either TRBD1 or TRBD2 may fit D (5 bases each). This specimen was CD4+ or CD8+ T cells sorted from blood, taken in a trial of the OX40 agonist ivuxolimab. The CDR3 coding sequence is TGTGCCAGCAGCCCCTCGCCTCCAGGGACCTCTGGGGCCAACGTCCTGACTTTC. Translated, it gives CASSPSPPGTSGANVLTF.